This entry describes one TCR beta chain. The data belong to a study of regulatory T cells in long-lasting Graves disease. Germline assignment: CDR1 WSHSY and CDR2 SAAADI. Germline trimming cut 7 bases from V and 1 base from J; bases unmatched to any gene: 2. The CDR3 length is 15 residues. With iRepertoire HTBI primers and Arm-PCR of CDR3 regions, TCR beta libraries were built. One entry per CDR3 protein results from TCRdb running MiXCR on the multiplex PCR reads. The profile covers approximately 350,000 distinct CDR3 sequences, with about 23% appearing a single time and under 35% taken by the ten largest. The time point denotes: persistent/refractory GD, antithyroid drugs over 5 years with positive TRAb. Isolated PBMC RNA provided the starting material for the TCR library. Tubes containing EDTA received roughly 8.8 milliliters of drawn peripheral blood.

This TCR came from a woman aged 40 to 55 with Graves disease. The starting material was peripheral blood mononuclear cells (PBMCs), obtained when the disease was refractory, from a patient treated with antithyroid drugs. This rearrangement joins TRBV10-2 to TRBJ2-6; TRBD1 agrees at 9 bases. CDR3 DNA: TGCGCCAGCAAGGACAGGGGATCTGGGGCCAACGTCCTGACTTTC. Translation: CASKDRGSGANVLTF.